Below are 29 T cell receptor beta chains sequenced from a single sample in a study of OX40 agonist ivuxolimab in advanced cancers. Assay: immunoSEQ multiplex PCR; the TCRdb copy retains only in-frame clones and omits some. Of fewer than 50,000 clones listed, 80% to 90% are singletons. This material consisted of CD4+ or CD8+ T cells sorted from blood, taken in a trial of the OX40 agonist ivuxolimab. Every receptor here comes from an adult with an advanced solid tumor such as melanoma, head and neck, liver or kidney cancer.

The chain combines TRBV11-1 with TRBJ2-1, with 13 bases identical to TRBD2. V shed 5 bases, J shed 8 bases, and the junction held 6 bases outside the gene matches. CDR1 is SGHAT, CDR2 FQDESV, per germline (reference sequence). The CDR3 is 15 amino acids. This chain's CDR3 is CASSTRTSGSDEQFF. As DNA, the CDR3 is TGTGCCAGCAGCACAAGGACTAGCGGGAGTGATGAGCAGTTCTTC.

As regards this clone: Other DNA sequences from this sample encode an identical CDR3 as well. V and J are TRBV30 and TRBJ1-2; D gene ambiguous. The CDR3 spans 11 residues. The germline V gene encodes CDR1 GTSNPN and CDR2 SVGIG (reference sequence). V lost 2 bases, J lost 8 bases, and 9 bases lay in between. The CDR3 DNA sequence: TGTGCCTGGAGTTGGGGAGGGGGCTACACCTTC. Its translation is CAWSWGGGYTF.

J is TRBJ1-5 and V is TRBV19; 7 nucleotides line up with TRBD1. Germline lookup yields CDR1 LNHDA and CDR2 SQIVND (reference sequence). Trimming cost V 8 bases and J 4 bases; bases outside gene matches: 2. This CDR3 region has 12 residues. CDR3 coding DNA: TGTGCCAGTCACAGGGGTAATCAGCCCCAGCATTTT. It specifies CASHRGNQPQHF. Full variable domain (rest looked up from reference TRBV19 and TRBJ1-5): DGGITQSPKYLFRKEGQNVTLSCEQNLNHDAMYWYRQDPGQGLRLIYYSQIVNDFQKGDIAEGYSVSREKKESFPLTVTSAQKNPTAFYLCASHRGNQPQHFGDGTRLSIL.

The V gene is TRBV28, the J gene TRBJ1-2; no clear D gene. The germline CDR1 and CDR2 sequences are MDHEN and SYDVKM. Trimming removed 3 bases from V and 8 bases from J, with 7 bases in between. The CDR3 covers 11 residues. The CDR3 loop reads CASSFSRGYTF. The CDR3, as DNA: TGTGCCAGCAGTTTCAGTCGGGGCTACACCTTC.

This chain connects TRBV15 to TRBJ1-5; weak D call: TRBD1 (6 bases). The CDR3 has 15 amino acids. Germline V gene data show CDR1 as LNHNV and CDR2 as YYDKDF (reference sequence). The V end was cut by 2 bases, the J end by 3 bases, with 11 bases between. Written as DNA, the CDR3 is TGTGCCACCAGCAGACGCAGGACAGTCAATCAGCCCCAGCATTTT. Its translation: CATSRRRTVNQPQHF.

This clone was recorded a few times. The rearrangement uses TRBV5-1 and TRBJ1-1, with D possibly matching TRBD1 (6 bases). The germline V and J ends were trimmed by 0 bases and 11 bases, with 23 bases remaining between them. The germline CDR1 and CDR2 sequences are SGHRS and YFSETQ. This CDR3 is built from 16 residues. The CDR3 DNA follows: TGCGCCAGCAGCTTGGGGCCAATAGGACAGCTCGCGGGGGCTTTCTTT. Residues: CASSLGPIGQLAGAFF.

The sample holds a few counts of this clone. CDR3 amino acids: CASRRASGSWEQYV. CDR3 sequence (DNA): TGTGCCAGCAGAAGGGCTAGCGGGAGTTGGGAGCAGTACGTC. The chain has TRBV27 and TRBJ2-7; the match to TRBD2 covers 10 bases. The CDR3 runs 14 residues. V shed 6 bases and J 7 bases; nucleotides not matched to a gene: 9. Germline CDR1 is MNHEY and CDR2 is SMNVEV (reference sequence).

The chain couples TRBV19 to TRBJ2-1; D may be TRBD2 (6 bases). Germline-derived CDR1 and CDR2 are LNHDA and SQIVND (reference sequence). CDR3 size: 15 residues. V lost 3 bases and J lost 5, with 14 bases in between. CDR3 in amino acids: CASSMDSGTHNEQFF. DNA for the CDR3: TGTGCCAGTAGTATGGATAGCGGAACTCACAATGAGCAGTTCTTC.

The rearrangement uses TRBV29-1 and TRBJ2-1, with D possibly being TRBD1 (6 bases). V dropped 6 bases and J dropped 0 bases, with 12 bases sitting between them. The CDR3 extends over 14 amino acids. Germline loops: CDR1 SQVTM, CDR2 ANQGSEA. CDR3 sequence reads: CSVTRTVSYNEQFF. The CDR3 coding sequence is TGCAGCGTGACCCGGACAGTCTCCTACAATGAGCAGTTCTTC.

The chain uses TRBV27 and TRBJ1-2, with TRBD1 as a possible D gene (6 bases). The CDR3 runs 16 residues. CDR1 is MNHEY and CDR2 is SMNVEV in the germline V gene (reference sequence). V was shortened by 2 bases and J by 0 bases, with 13 bases between the two germline ends. The CDR3 coding sequence is TGTGCCAGCAGTTTAAGAAGGACAGACCCTAACTATGGCTACACCTTC. Translation gives CASSLRRTDPNYGYTF.

In this sample, this clone turned up once. The rearrangement joins TRBV28 to TRBJ2-5; 12 nucleotides match TRBD2. Trimming cost V 11 bases and J 5 bases; bases outside gene matches: 15. The V gene's germline CDR1 is MDHEN and CDR2 SYDVKM. The CDR3 extends over 16 amino acids. The CDR3 sequence: CAPRGTSGLANETQYF. CDR3 nucleotide sequence: TGTGCCCCCCGTGGGACTAGCGGGCTGGCTAACGAGACCCAGTACTTC.

The V and J genes are TRBV11-1 and TRBJ1-1; D is possibly TRBD1 (5 bases). The CDR3 spans 18 residues. Germline loops: CDR1 SGHAT, CDR2 FQDESV (reference sequence). The DNA of the CDR3 is TGTGCATCCAGGGAAAATTCCGGGACCCATTACGGTGCCTCTGAAGCTTTCTTT. Protein: CASRENSGTHYGASEAFF.

The genes are TRBV27 and TRBJ1-4; TRBD1 aligns across 7 bases. CDR1 is MNHEY and CDR2 is SMNVEV in the germline V gene (reference sequence). The CDR3 totals 12 residues. V shed 6 bases and J 8 bases; nucleotides not matched to a gene: 3. Written as DNA, the CDR3 is TGTGCCAGCAGAGACAGGGCCGAAAAACTGTTTTTT. Its translation: CASRDRAEKLFF.

This clone was recorded only once. This chain uses TRBV5-6 with TRBJ2-7; D is unclear. There are 12 residues in the CDR3. Germline values: CDR1 SGHDT, CDR2 YYEEEE. V lost 2 bases and J lost 7, with 10 bases in between. As DNA, the CDR3 is TGTGCCAGCAGCTTAGGAACATGGGAGCAGTACTTC. Protein sequence: CASSLGTWEQYF.

This chain uses TRBV5-1 with TRBJ1-1, with D possibly TRBD1 on 6 matching bases. CDR1 and CDR2 from the germline V gene are SGHRS and YFSETQ. This CDR3 has 14 amino acids. With 4 bases removed from V and 5 bases from J, the gap between germline ends came to 15 bases. The DNA of the CDR3 is TGCGCCAGCAGCAGGGGGGATTCCGGAACTGAAGCTTTCTTT. Its translation: CASSRGDSGTEAFF.

This clone turned up a few times. The V call is TRBV6-5, the J call TRBJ1-2; 7 nucleotides match TRBD1. The trim removed 7 bases at V and 2 bases at J, leaving 4 bases unmatched. This CDR3 is built from 13 residues. The V gene's germline CDR1 is MNHEY and CDR2 SVGAGI. The CDR3 sequence is CASTEDRNYGYTF. The CDR3 DNA sequence: TGTGCCAGCACCGAGGACAGGAACTATGGCTACACCTTC.

The chain has TRBV6-5 and TRBJ2-1; 8 bases fit TRBD2. CDR3 size: 16 residues. Germline lookup yields CDR1 MNHEY and CDR2 SVGAGI. Trimming cost V 0 bases and J 8 bases; bases outside gene matches: 9. The DNA of the CDR3 is TGTGCCAGCAGTTACTCTGGCGGGAGGTCGTTCTATGAGCAGTTCTTC. Amino acids: CASSYSGGRSFYEQFF.

This chain links TRBV7-9 with TRBJ2-5, with D uncertain. Between the trimmed V and J ends, which lost 5 bases and 0 bases, there was a span of 13 bases. The CDR3 is 15 amino acids. CDR1 and CDR2 from the germline V gene are SEHNR and FQNEAQ (reference sequence). The CDR3 DNA is TGTGCCAGCAGCCCCCTCGGGTGGTACCAAGAGACCCAGTACTTC. This encodes CASSPLGWYQETQYF.

This chain uses TRBV6-5 with TRBJ2-3; unclear D gene. The CDR3 loop spans 14 amino acids. Germline CDR1 is MNHEY and CDR2 is SVGAGI. V was clipped by 6 bases and J by 5 bases, with 15 bases between them. CDR3 bases: TGTGCCAGCAGCTCCCGCCACACGGAAGATACGCAGTATTTT. Protein product: CASSSRHTEDTQYF.

This chain joins TRBV7-9 and TRBJ2-1; the match to TRBD1 covers 7 bases. CDR1 and CDR2 (germline): SEHNR, FQNEAQ (reference sequence). This CDR3 has 14 amino acids. The V and J ends lost 2 bases and 7 bases, in that order; junction bases with no gene match: 5. The CDR3 here is CASSLRGTENEQFF. CDR3 in DNA: TGTGCCAGCAGCTTAAGGGGGACAGAAAATGAGCAGTTCTTC.

This clone came up a few times. The chain combines TRBV7-6 with TRBJ2-7; tentative D call: TRBD1 (5 bases). The germline gives CDR1 SGHVS, CDR2 FNYEAQ. The CDR3 has 17 residues. Trimming cost V 0 bases and J 6 bases, with 21 bases left between them. The CDR3, as DNA: TGTGCCAGCAGCTTAGCCCAGGTAGGGGAATTCCCCCTCGAGCAGTACTTC. It is translated as CASSLAQVGEFPLEQYF. The full variable domain, its missing parts supplied by reference TRBV7-6 and TRBJ2-7, is GAGVSQSPRYKVTKRGQDVALRCDPISGHVSLYWYRQALGQGPEFLTYFNYEAQQDKSGLPNDRFSAERPEGSISTLTIQRTEQRDSAMYRCASSLAQVGEFPLEQYFGPGTRLTVT.

This chain connects TRBV11-1 to TRBJ2-2; D is perhaps TRBD1 (5 bases). The V end lost 4 bases, the J end lost 4 bases, and 10 bases lay between the germline ends. The CDR3 extends over 14 amino acids. CDR1 and CDR2 (germline): SGHAT, FQDESV (reference sequence). CDR3 in amino acids: CASSYRGSTGELFF. The CDR3 nucleotides read TGTGCCAGCAGCTATAGGGGATCCACCGGGGAGCTGTTTTTT. The whole variable domain, remainder taken from reference TRBV11-1 and TRBJ2-2, is EAEVAQSPRYKITEKSQAVAFWCDPISGHATLYWYRQILGQGPELLVQFQDESVVDDSQLPKDRFSAERLKGVDSTLKIQPAELGDSAMYLCASSYRGSTGELFFGEGSRLTVL.

The gene calls are TRBV5-8 and TRBJ1-5; D remains ambiguous. The CDR3 has 12 amino acids. Germline V gene data show CDR1 as SGHTS and CDR2 as YDEGEE. Trimming cost V 4 bases and J 11 bases, with 13 bases left between them. CDR3 in DNA: TGTGCCAGCAGCCGGACGGGGTTGGCCCAGCATTTT. As protein: CASSRTGLAQHF.

The chain carries TRBV5-6 and TRBJ2-3, with D perhaps assigned TRBD1 or TRBD2 (6 bases each). V was clipped by 4 bases and J by 7 bases, with 10 bases between them. Per the germline V gene, CDR1 is SGHDT and CDR2 is YYEEEE. The CDR3 runs to 12 residues. This CDR3 is CASSIGGNTQYF. CDR3 DNA: TGTGCCAGCAGCATAGGGGGGAATACGCAGTATTTT.

The chain couples TRBV15 to TRBJ2-5, with 8 bases that match TRBD1. V shed 0 bases and J 4 bases; nucleotides not matched to a gene: 7. This CDR3 is built from 16 residues. Germline V gene sequence: CDR1 LNHNV, CDR2 YYDKDF (reference sequence). The CDR3: CATSRERVDRGETQYF. CDR3 bases: TGTGCCACCAGCAGAGAGAGGGTAGACAGGGGAGAGACCCAGTACTTC.

The chain couples TRBV6-5 to TRBJ2-2; TRBD2 aligns across 7 bases. The germline V gene encodes CDR1 MNHEY and CDR2 SVGAGI. This CDR3 region has 12 residues. The trim removed 5 bases at V and 7 bases at J, leaving 1 base unmatched. This chain's CDR3 is CASSRGGGELFF. DNA of the CDR3: TGTGCCAGCAGTCGCGGGGGCGGGGAGCTGTTTTTT.

This clone was observed a single time. The rearrangement uses TRBV5-1 and TRBJ1-1; D remains unclear. CDR3 size: 14 residues. V shed 2 bases and J shed 0 bases, with 8 bases lying between them. Per germline, CDR1 SGHRS and CDR2 YFSETQ. CDR3 sequence (DNA): TGCGCCAGCAGCTTTGAGCTCATGAACACTGAAGCTTTCTTT. Translating it yields CASSFELMNTEAFF. The variable domain in full, with the rest retrieved from reference TRBV5-1 and TRBJ1-1, is KAGVTQTPRYLIKTRGQQVTLSCSPISGHRSVSWYQQTPGQGLQFLFEYFSETQRNKGNFPGRFSGRQFSNSRSEMNVSTLELGDSALYLCASSFELMNTEAFFGQGTRLTVV.

A single count supports this clone. The chain couples TRBV7-2 to TRBJ2-3; a possible D gene is TRBD1 (6 bases). The CDR3 is 13 amino acids. Looked up from germline, CDR1 is SGHTA and CDR2 is FQGNSA. The V and J ends lost 1 base and 11 bases respectively, with 13 bases between them. The chain's CDR3 is CASSLVTGSGQYF. The CDR3 DNA follows: TGTGCCAGCAGCTTAGTAACAGGGAGTGGGCAGTATTTT.

This chain links TRBV29-1 with TRBJ2-3; 8 nucleotides match TRBD1. V shed 7 bases, J shed 3 bases, and the junction held 3 bases outside the gene matches. Germline CDR1 reads SQVTM; CDR2 reads ANQGSEA. The CDR3 runs to 12 residues. The CDR3 here is CSARTGTDTQYF. The CDR3 DNA reads as TGCAGCGCCCGGACAGGGACAGATACGCAGTATTTT.